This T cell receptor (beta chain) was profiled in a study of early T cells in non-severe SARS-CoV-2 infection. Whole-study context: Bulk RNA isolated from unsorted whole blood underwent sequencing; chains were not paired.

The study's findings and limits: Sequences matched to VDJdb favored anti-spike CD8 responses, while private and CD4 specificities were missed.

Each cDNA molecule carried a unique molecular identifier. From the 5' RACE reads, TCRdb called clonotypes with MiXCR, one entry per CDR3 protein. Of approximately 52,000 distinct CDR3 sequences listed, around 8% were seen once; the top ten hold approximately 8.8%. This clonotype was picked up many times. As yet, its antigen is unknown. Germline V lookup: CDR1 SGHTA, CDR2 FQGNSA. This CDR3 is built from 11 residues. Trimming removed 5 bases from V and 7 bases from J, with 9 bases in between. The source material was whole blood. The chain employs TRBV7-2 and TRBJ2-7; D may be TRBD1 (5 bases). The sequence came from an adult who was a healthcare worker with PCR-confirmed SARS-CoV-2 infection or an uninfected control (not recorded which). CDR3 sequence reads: CASSTDSEQYF. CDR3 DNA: TGTGCCAGCAGCACAGACAGTGAGCAGTACTTC.